This note documents a single TCR beta chain sequence. The antigen is not known. This CDR3 has 13 amino acids. The V gene's germline CDR1 is MDHEN and CDR2 SYDVKM. Trimming removed 2 bases from V and 3 bases from J, with 8 bases in between. Some clones are missing from TCRdb's copy, which holds only in-frame ones; the method was immunoSEQ multiplex PCR. In the table there are 130,000 to 150,000 clones, 91% of which are singletons. These data come from a study of T cell responses to AZD1222 COVID-19 vaccine. General study points: Regions 160-218 and 743-854 dominated among vaccine-associated CD4 TCRs spanning spike. Reports indicate that nearly half of spike-specific TCRs are directed at unmutated variant regions. Donors were mostly white British, more females; clonal diversity possibly underestimated.

The rearrangement uses TRBV28 and TRBJ2-7; D is uncertain. This receptor was identified in an adult in good health. This specimen was peripheral blood, taken on day 0 of AZD1222 vaccination. CDR3 loop: CASSLMAIYEQYF. The CDR3 nucleotides read TGTGCCAGCAGTTTAATGGCCATCTACGAGCAGTACTTC.